This T cell receptor beta chain was sequenced in a study of shared clonotypes between healthy human individuals. Some clones are missing from TCRdb's copy, which holds only in-frame ones; the method was immunoSEQ multiplex PCR. The sample lists 550,000 to 750,000 clones, 92% occurring once. Study findings and constraints: The study's rarefaction showed incomplete sorted-subset sequencing despite large depth.

The CDR3 has 15 residues. The V segment lost 8 bases and the J segment 4 bases; nucleotides outside the gene matches: 8. Germline lookup yields CDR1 SNHLY and CDR2 FYNNEI. About this clone: Its specificity is unknown.

The naive CD8 population came from CD45RO-negative cells selected for CCR7, without terminally differentiated effector memory CD45RA+ cells. The sequence derives from a man aged 30 to 39 in good health. The sequenced sample was naive CD8+ T cells sorted from blood. This sequence joins TRBV2 and TRBJ2-1, with 10 bases aligning to TRBD1. Here the CDR3 DNA reads TGTGCCAGCGCGGGCCAGGACAGGGGGTACAATGAGCAGTTCTTC. It is translated as CASAGQDRGYNEQFF.